This T cell receptor (beta chain) was captured by sequencing in a study of blood T cells in healthy people across ages. Primers used in a second PCR of roughly 6 to 11 cycles were a sample-barcoded 5' primer and a J-beta primer mix. One entry per CDR3 protein, called by TCRdb with MiXCR from the 5' RACE reads. The sample consists of fewer than 2 million distinct CDR3 sequences, approximately 39% of them appearing once. Donors gave ten milliliters of peripheral blood apiece. The clonotype was recovered from a human donor in good health. The sequencing input was blood.

The DNA for the CDR3 is TGTGCCAGTAGTAAGTCCCGACAGGGGATGAACACTGAAGCTTTCTTT. Residues: CASSKSRQGMNTEAFF. The V and J genes are TRBV19 and TRBJ1-1; 8 nucleotides line up with TRBD1. Germline CDR1 reads LNHDA; CDR2 reads SQIVND (reference sequence). The CDR3 runs to 16 residues. V lost 4 bases to trimming and J lost 0 bases; unmatched junction nucleotides: 7.